The 23 T cell receptor beta chains reported below all come from one sample, sequenced in a study of cytomegalovirus exposure and HLA in healthy donors (dated by TCRdb to about 2017). The library was made by the immunoSEQ multiplex PCR assay. The multiplex PCR relied on a mix of 60 forward primers for TCR Vbeta segments and 13 reverse primers for TCR Jbeta segments. Here the immuneACCESS table is served through TCRdb, limited to in-frame sequences with V and J called. Missing clones are a known gap in these copies; in checked studies unresolved V genes cover under half, and the rest lacks a known reason. The sample table holds approximately 38,000 clones, of which about 66% were seen once. The ten largest clones take up about 17% of the sample. Sequencing input: PBMCs. These receptors came from a man aged 50 to 59 in good health and CMV-seropositive.

The V gene is TRBV6-5, the J gene TRBJ1-6; 8 bases are a match to TRBD1. CDR1 MNHEY and CDR2 SVGAGI come from the germline V gene. V gave up 4 bases and J gave up 10 bases; unmatched junction bases: 6. The CDR3 is made up of 14 amino acids. CDR3 region: CASSSGQGYSPLHF. The DNA for the CDR3 is TGTGCCAGCAGTTCCGGACAGGGATACTCACCCCTCCACTTT.

The chain couples TRBV29-1 to TRBJ1-1; TRBD1 matches 8 bases. This CDR3 region has 14 residues. Germline assignment: CDR1 SQVTM and CDR2 ANQGSEA. J was trimmed by 0 bases and V by 3 bases; bases with no gene match: 3. CDR3 protein: CSVEDRVMNTEAFF. In DNA form, the CDR3 reads TGCAGCGTTGAGGACAGGGTGATGAACACTGAAGCTTTCTTT.

The rearrangement uses TRBV2 and TRBJ1-5; 10 bases map to TRBD1. Germline CDR1 reads SNHLY; CDR2 reads FYNNEI. Germline trimming cut 5 bases from V and 5 bases from J; bases unmatched to any gene: 3. The CDR3 length is 14 residues. DNA for the CDR3: TGTGCCAGCAGTCCGGGACAGGGGCATCAGCCCCAGCATTTT. It translates to CASSPGQGHQPQHF.

The genes are TRBV5-6 and TRBJ1-1; 9 positions agree with TRBD1. CDR3 length equals 17 residues. J lost 3 bases, V lost 0 bases, and 9 bases had no gene match. Germline lookup yields CDR1 SGHDT and CDR2 YYEEEE. The CDR3 nucleotides read TGTGCCAGCAGCTTGGGGAACAGGGGGCTTCTGGACACTGAAGCTTTCTTT. It translates to CASSLGNRGLLDTEAFF. Drawing the rest from reference TRBV5-6 and TRBJ1-1, the complete variable domain is DAGVTQSPTHLIKTRGQQVTLRCSPKSGHDTVSWYQQALGQGPQFIFQYYEEEERQRGNFPDRFSGHQFPNYSSELNVNALLLGDSALYLCASSLGNRGLLDTEAFFGQGTRLTVV.

This clone was seen a handful of times. V is TRBV13 and J is TRBJ2-7; D unresolved. Germline-derived CDR1 and CDR2 are PRHDT and FYEKMQ (reference sequence). V was trimmed by 5 bases and J by 5 bases, leaving 10 bases between them. This CDR3 comprises 12 residues. The CDR3 loop is CASSPPGNEQYF. For the CDR3, the DNA is TGTGCCAGCAGCCCTCCCGGTAACGAGCAGTACTTC.

This clone came up once. The gene calls are TRBV7-3 and TRBJ2-2; possible D gene TRBD1, 6 bases. The CDR3 covers 14 residues. V lost 5 bases and J lost 3, with 10 bases in between. Germline V gene lookup returns CDR1 SGHTA and CDR2 FQGTGA. The DNA of the CDR3 is TGTGCCAGCAGCACCCGACAGGACACCGGGGAGCTGTTTTTT. Its protein is CASSTRQDTGELFF.

The CDR3 DNA reads as TGTGCCAGCAGCTTTACAGGGCACGAGCAGTACTTC. Translation: CASSFTGHEQYF. The chain carries TRBV5-4 and TRBJ2-7, with D perhaps TRBD1 (6 bases). CDR1 is SGHNT, CDR2 YYREEE, per germline (reference sequence). The CDR3 spans 12 residues. The V end was cut by 2 bases, the J end by 5 bases, with 8 bases between.

V and J are TRBV30 and TRBJ1-1; a weak D match, TRBD1 (5 bases). The V gene lost 5 bases and the J gene lost 4 bases, with 8 bases spanning the gap. Germline-derived CDR1 and CDR2 are GTSNPN and SVGIG (reference sequence). CDR3 size: 11 residues. CDR3: CAWATVTEAFF. In nucleotides, the CDR3 is TGTGCCTGGGCGACAGTCACTGAAGCTTTCTTT.

The chain uses TRBV4-3 and TRBJ1-6; a weak D match, TRBD1 (6 bases). CDR3 length: 17 residues. Germline values: CDR1 LGHNA, CDR2 YSLEER. V was trimmed by 0 bases and J by 9 bases, leaving 18 bases between them. The DNA of the CDR3 is TGCGCCAGCAGCCAAGAGGGGGCAGGGAGAGGTTCTTCACCCCTCCACTTT. Translated, it gives CASSQEGAGRGSSPLHF.

The J gene is TRBJ1-6, the V gene TRBV6-5; D perhaps matches TRBD1 (5 bases). The CDR3 sequence is 15 residues long. Looked up from germline, CDR1 is MNHEY and CDR2 is SVGAGI. V gave up 6 bases and J gave up 6 bases, with 15 bases separating them. Here the CDR3 reads CASRGGAVGNSPLHF. The CDR3 nucleotides read TGTGCCAGCAGGGGGGGTGCGGTGGGTAATTCACCCCTCCACTTT.

The gene calls are TRBV1 and TRBJ2-7; the DNA was not compared with TRBD1, the D call given in the table. TRBV1 is tagged as a pseudogene. This CDR3 contains 16 residues. CDR3 nucleotide sequence: TGCACCAGCAGCCAAGATTTAGCTTCCAGGGATTACGAGCAGTACTTC. Translating it yields CTSSQDLASRDYEQYF.

CDR3 region: CASQLDTGTTGELFF. CDR3 in DNA: TGTGCCAGCCAGCTCGATACAGGGACCACCGGGGAGCTGTTTTTT. The genes are TRBV2 and TRBJ2-2; D perhaps matches TRBD1 (6 bases). The length of the CDR3 is 15 residues. V shed 8 bases and J shed 4 bases, with 17 bases lying between them. Germline V lookup: CDR1 SNHLY, CDR2 FYNNEI.

The genes are TRBV5-1 and TRBJ1-3; 7 bases are shared with TRBD1. V lost 4 bases to trimming and J lost 0 bases; unmatched junction nucleotides: 7. Germline V gene sequence: CDR1 SGHRS, CDR2 YFSETQ. This CDR3 comprises 16 residues. This chain's CDR3 is CASSLGGGDSGNTIYF. The CDR3 nucleotides read TGCGCCAGCAGCCTAGGAGGGGGCGACTCTGGAAACACCATATATTTT.

This chain joins TRBV6-5 and TRBJ1-5; D remains unclear. Trimming stripped 2 bases from V and 0 bases from J, with 5 bases between. Per germline, CDR1 MNHEY and CDR2 SVGAGI. This CDR3 has 14 residues. For the CDR3, the DNA is TGTGCCAGCAGTTACCGCGATAGCAATCAGCCCCAGCATTTT. Protein product: CASSYRDSNQPQHF.

The chain carries TRBV6-5 and TRBJ2-7, with D perhaps TRBD2 (6 bases). Germline V gives CDR1 MNHEY, CDR2 SVGAGI. This CDR3 region has 15 residues. Trimming cost V 6 bases and J 0 bases, with 15 bases left between them. CDR3 amino acids: CASRAGTGDSYEQYF. The CDR3 bases are TGTGCCAGCAGAGCCGGGACGGGAGACTCCTACGAGCAGTACTTC.

The chain has TRBV5-1 and TRBJ1-1; D not certain. CDR3 length: 13 amino acids. The V gene's germline CDR1 is SGHRS and CDR2 YFSETQ. V was pared by 0 bases and J by 2 bases, with 5 bases between. CDR3 sequence reads: CASSLGLNTEAFF. The DNA for the CDR3 is TGCGCCAGCAGCTTGGGACTTAACACTGAAGCTTTCTTT.

The rearrangement uses TRBV7-2 and TRBJ2-7, with D tentatively TRBD1 (6 bases). This CDR3 is built from 13 residues. With 3 bases removed from V and 2 bases from J, the gap between germline ends came to 8 bases. Per germline, CDR1 SGHTA and CDR2 FQGNSA. This CDR3 reads CASSLGHTYEQYF. The CDR3 nucleotides are TGTGCCAGCAGCTTGGGACACACCTACGAGCAGTACTTC.

This chain joins TRBV5-6 and TRBJ1-1, with D tentatively TRBD1 (5 bases). Germline V gives CDR1 SGHDT, CDR2 YYEEEE. V dropped 2 bases and J dropped 4 bases, with 9 bases sitting between them. The CDR3 consists of 13 residues. The CDR3 loop is CASSFGHLTEAFF. Here the CDR3 DNA reads TGTGCCAGCAGCTTTGGACACCTCACTGAAGCTTTCTTT.

The J gene is TRBJ2-7, the V gene TRBV7-2; 8 nucleotides line up with TRBD1. The CDR3 runs 14 residues. The V gene's germline CDR1 is SGHTA and CDR2 FQGNSA. V trimming: 4 bases; J trimming: 0 bases; junction bases outside the gene matches: 2. The CDR3 is CASSWTGSSYEQYF. CDR3 DNA sequence: TGTGCCAGCAGCTGGACAGGGTCCTCCTACGAGCAGTACTTC. Using reference TRBV7-2 and TRBJ2-7 for the parts outside the CDR3, the full variable domain is GAGVSQSPSNKVTEKGKDVELRCDPISGHTALYWYRQSLGQGLEFLIYFQGNSAPDKSGLPSDRFSAERTGGSVSTLTIQRTQQEDSAVYLCASSWTGSSYEQYFGPGTRLTVT.

DNA of the CDR3: TGCGCCAGCAGCTTGGTACAGGAGAACACTGAAGCTTTCTTT. Translating it yields CASSLVQENTEAFF. This chain links TRBV5-1 with TRBJ1-1; a possible D gene is TRBD1 (5 bases). The CDR3 has 14 residues. Germline V lookup: CDR1 SGHRS, CDR2 YFSETQ. Trimming stripped 0 bases from V and 1 base from J, with 7 bases between.

The genes are TRBV6-6 and TRBJ2-7, with D unclear. V was cut by 6 bases and J by 1 base, with 7 bases left in between. The V gene's germline CDR1 is MNHNY and CDR2 SVGAGI (reference sequence). The CDR3 spans 12 residues. CDR3 in amino acids: CASSAASYEQYF. Here the CDR3 DNA reads TGTGCCAGCAGCGCGGCTTCCTACGAGCAGTACTTC.

The chain links TRBV11-1 to TRBJ1-1, with TRBD1 matching 7 bases. CDR1 is SGHAT and CDR2 is FQDESV in the germline V gene (reference sequence). The length of the CDR3 is 14 residues. V shed 7 bases and J 1 base; nucleotides not matched to a gene: 6. CDR3 region: CASNVGDRNTEAFF. For the CDR3, the DNA is TGTGCCAGCAACGTGGGGGACAGGAACACTGAAGCTTTCTTT.

The chain combines TRBV7-2 with TRBJ2-2; D perhaps matches TRBD2 (7 bases). From germline, CDR1 is SGHTA and CDR2 FQGNSA. V gave up 4 bases and J gave up 0 bases, with 12 bases separating them. The CDR3 loop spans 16 amino acids. In DNA, the CDR3 is TGTGCCAGCAGCTGGAGAGGGGGGGCGAACACCGGGGAGCTGTTTTTT. Its translation: CASSWRGGANTGELFF.